The clone carrying this TCR beta chain was recorded a few times. Its antigen is still unknown. Without the conserved terminal phenylalanine or tryptophan, this CDR3 likely stems from a read error. TCR beta CDR3 sequences were amplified from RNA transcripts. First-round RT-PCR targeting the TCR CDR3 was performed with the HTBI primer set. TCRdb processed the multiplex PCR reads anew with MiXCR; each CDR3 protein has one entry. In the table there are roughly 240,000 distinct CDR3 sequences, about 15% of which are singletons. Trimming took 0 bases from V and 1 from J; bases not matched to a gene: 4. The CDR3 loop spans 16 amino acids. The germline V gene has CDR1 SGDLS and CDR2 YYNGEE. The record originates from a study of T cells in Graves' hyperthyroidism and ophthalmopathy. Overall study: Sampling of peripheral blood happened at initial diagnosis, prior to any treatment. Study observations and caveats: Ophthalmopathy onset followed model prediction by a median around 6.6 months.

For the diagnoses, clinical symptoms, serum thyroxine and TRAb, thyroid ultrasound and orbital computed tomography were used. The authors took PBMCs from roughly 10 ml fresh peripheral blood. The source material was blood. V usage is TRBV9 and J usage is TRBJ2-5; 9 positions agree with TRBD2. The receptor was derived from a young woman with Graves' ophthalmopathy. The CDR3 reads CASSVGNSGGQETQYL. CDR3 DNA sequence: TGTGCCAGCAGCGTAGGAAATAGCGGGGGCCAAGAGACCCAGTACCTC.